The following is a TCR beta chain sequence with its context. CD45RO-negative cells were positively selected for CCR7, leaving out terminally differentiated effector memory CD45RA+ cells. The data stem from a study of shared clonotypes between healthy human individuals. Sequencing was performed with immunoSEQ multiplex PCR; in TCRdb, only in-frame clones are kept and a portion is missing. The data contain some 2.1 million clones, 90% to 95% of them singletons. The CDR3 is 12 residues long. V lost 1 base and J lost 6, with 4 bases in between. The germline CDR1 and CDR2 sequences are MDHEN and SYDVKM. The chain carries TRBV28 and TRBJ2-1; no clear D. This receptor was identified in a man aged 18 to 30 in good health. Some clones in this sample may be carry-over from other donors' samples. Sequenced material: naive CD8+ T cells from PBMCs. The CDR3 reads CASSLFRNEQFF. The CDR3 DNA reads as TGTGCCAGCAGTTTATTCCGCAATGAGCAGTTCTTC. The whole variable domain, remainder taken from reference TRBV28 and TRBJ2-1, is DVKVTQSSRYLVKRTGEKVFLECVQDMDHENMFWYRQDPGLGLRLIYFSYDVKMKEKGDIPEGYSVSREKKERFSLILESASTNQTSMYLCASSLFRNEQFFGPGTRLTVL.